This TCR beta chain was identified during a study of blood T cell repertoires in COVID-19. For the study at large: COVID-19 samples from acute and convalescent phases originated in the United States, Italy and Spain. From T cells, B-cell-depleted T cells, or PBMCs came the material, which was cDNA or gDNA.

In the original analysis: Amplifying reference gene primers gave estimates of nucleated cell counts. The assay was immunoSEQ multiplex PCR, and TCRdb's table has in-frame clones only and misses some. V, J and clone size are those of that table, while D and trimming were read from the DNA. The sample comprises approximately 210,000 clones, 89% of which are singletons, and around 4.8% rests with the top ten. The TCR originated in a woman aged 40 to 55 with acute or convalescent COVID-19. Sequencing was done on a sample of peripheral blood.

The CDR3 coding sequence is TGTGCCAGCAGCTTGGAGGCGGGGGGAGAAAACATTCAGTACTTC. Amino acids: CASSLEAGGENIQYF. The chain joins TRBV5-4 to TRBJ2-4, with 8 nucleotides matching TRBD2. There are 15 residues in the CDR3. The J segment lost 5 bases and the V segment lost 0 bases, leaving 4 bases of the junction unmatched. In germline, CDR1 is SGHNT, CDR2 YYREEE (reference sequence).